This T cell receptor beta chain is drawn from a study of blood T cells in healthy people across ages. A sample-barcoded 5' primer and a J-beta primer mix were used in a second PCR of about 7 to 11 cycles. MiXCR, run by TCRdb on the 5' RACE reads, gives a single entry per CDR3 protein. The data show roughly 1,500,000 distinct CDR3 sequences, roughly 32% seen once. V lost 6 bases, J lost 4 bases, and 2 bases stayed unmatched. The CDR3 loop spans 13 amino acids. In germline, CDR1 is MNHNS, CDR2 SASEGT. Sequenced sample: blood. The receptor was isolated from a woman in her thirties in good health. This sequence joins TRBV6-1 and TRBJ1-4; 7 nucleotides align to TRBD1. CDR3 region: CASSGTDNEKLFF. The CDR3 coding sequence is TGTGCCAGCAGCGGGACAGATAATGAAAAACTGTTTTTT.